This T cell receptor (beta chain) was recovered during a study of cytomegalovirus exposure and HLA in healthy donors (dated by TCRdb to the late 2010s). For context, the study as a whole: The 666 repertoires of the first cohort and the 95 to 150 validation repertoires were produced on the same platform, according to a later analysis. The study was designed to test whether signatures of past pathogen exposure could be identified by cataloging public T cell receptors. In addition to the first cohort of 666 subjects, a separate validation cohort of 100 to 150 different subjects was used. The study combined high-throughput TCR immunosequencing, statistical association of individual TCRs with disease status, and machine learning to predict cytomegalovirus infection status. Paper-wide results and their limitations: A later analysis lacked HLA typing for the validation cohort, so it scored co-occurrence in that cohort across all 130 or so repertoires. Across donors, most TCR sequences were observed very rarely, whereas some public TCRs were present in many individuals. In a later analysis, TCRs clustered in the first cohort were found to also tend to co-occur in the roughly 120 validation repertoires, with roughly 93% of cluster scores above 0. In both the original and validation cohorts, the classifier was reported to diagnose cytomegalovirus status with high specificity and sensitivity. It was suggested by the authors that the approach could potentially be generalized to other disease states and immunological phenotypes. The study gave a list of roughly 150 TCR beta chains associated with cytomegalovirus. A few of the identified cytomegalovirus-associated TCR beta chains were confirmed in vitro to be specific for cytomegalovirus antigens.

About this clone: Its antigen is still unknown. No quality values exist for individual bases; no much larger clone is one base distant.

The donors were included in the validation cohort of 120 subjects, a group kept apart from the roughly 680-subject first cohort. Library preparation used the immunoSEQ multiplex PCR assay. Under the source paper's analysis protocol: A statistical classification framework was built to diagnose cytomegalovirus status from the catalog of TCR beta chain sequences. TCRdb took over this immuneACCESS table, retaining in-frame rearrangements with V and J assigned. Such tables are incomplete; in checked studies, under half of the missing clones stem from an unresolved V gene, and the remainder is unexplained. From that table come the V and J calls and clone size; the DNA was used to work out D and trimming. The sample table contains some 290,000 clones; only one count was recorded for 88% of them. Clones ranked in the top ten supply around 0.88% of the sample. The germline V gene provides CDR1 SNHLY and CDR2 FYNNEI. The cysteine opens and the phenylalanine closes a CDR3 of 15 amino acids. CDR3 DNA only is kept here, 45 bases in frame from base 1.

This clonotype was obtained from a man aged 30 to 39 in good health and CMV-seronegative. Sequenced input: PBMCs. Recombination linked TRBV2 to TRBJ2-5, with TRBD2 matching 12 junction bases. The sequence in DNA is TGTCGGGCTAGCGGGGGGGGCGGATCGCAAGAGACCCAGTACTTC. Its translation is CRASGGGGSQETQYF.